This T cell receptor (beta chain) was profiled in a study of early T cells in non-severe SARS-CoV-2 infection. Study as a whole: Sequencing of unsorted whole blood was done on bulk RNA, leaving chains unpaired. Study-level results: Missing private and CD4 specificities, VDJdb matching favored anti-spike CD8 responses.

Individual cDNA molecules received unique molecular identifiers. TCRdb reprocessed the 5' RACE reads with MiXCR, giving one entry per CDR3 protein. The top ten clones hold 10% of a sample with about 55,000 distinct CDR3 sequences, 14% to 15% of them seen once. The table lists this clonotype with a few counts. Its antigen is unknown. Material: whole blood, obtained at baseline. The clonotype originates from an adult who was a healthcare worker with PCR-confirmed SARS-CoV-2 infection or an uninfected control (not recorded which).

CDR3 DNA sequence: TGCAGCGCTGGACAGGGTACGACCTACGAGCAGTACTTC. This gives the protein CSAGQGTTYEQYF. This chain links TRBV29-1 with TRBJ2-7, with TRBD1 matching over 8 bases. Unmatched junction bases numbered 7, after V lost 7 bases and J lost 2 bases. Germline V gives CDR1 SQVTM, CDR2 ANQGSEA. This CDR3 has 13 residues.